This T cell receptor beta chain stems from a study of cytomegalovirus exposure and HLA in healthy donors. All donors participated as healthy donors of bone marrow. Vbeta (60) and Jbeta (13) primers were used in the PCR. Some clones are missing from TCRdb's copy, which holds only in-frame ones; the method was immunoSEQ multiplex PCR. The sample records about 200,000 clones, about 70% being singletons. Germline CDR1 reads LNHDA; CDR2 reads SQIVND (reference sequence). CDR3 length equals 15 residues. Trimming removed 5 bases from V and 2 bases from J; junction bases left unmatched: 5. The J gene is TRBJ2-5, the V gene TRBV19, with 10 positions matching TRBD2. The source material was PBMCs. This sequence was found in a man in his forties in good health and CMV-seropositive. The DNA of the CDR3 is TGTGCCAGTAGTCCACTAGCGGGGAAGCAAGAGACCCAGTACTTC. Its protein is CASSPLAGKQETQYF.